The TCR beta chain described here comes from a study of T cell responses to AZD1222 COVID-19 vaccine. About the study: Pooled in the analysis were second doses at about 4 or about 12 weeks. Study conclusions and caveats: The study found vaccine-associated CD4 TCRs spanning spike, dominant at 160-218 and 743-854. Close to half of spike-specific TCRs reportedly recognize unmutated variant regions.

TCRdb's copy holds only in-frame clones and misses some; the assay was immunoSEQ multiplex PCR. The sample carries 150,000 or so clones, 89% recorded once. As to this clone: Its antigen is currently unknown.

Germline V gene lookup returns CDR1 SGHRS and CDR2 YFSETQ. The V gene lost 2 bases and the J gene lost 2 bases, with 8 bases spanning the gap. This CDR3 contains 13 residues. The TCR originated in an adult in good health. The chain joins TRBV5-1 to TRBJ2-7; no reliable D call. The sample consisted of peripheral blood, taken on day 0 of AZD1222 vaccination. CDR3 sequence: CASSLADAYEQYF. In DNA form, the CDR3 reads TGCGCCAGCAGCTTAGCCGATGCCTACGAGCAGTACTTC.